The clone carrying this T cell receptor (beta chain) was seen only a few times. Antigen unknown. The data belong to a study of response to subunit inactivated influenza vaccine. One entry per CDR3 protein, called by TCRdb with MiXCR from the RT-PCR reads. The sample shows about 570,000 distinct CDR3 sequences, roughly 12% of them seen only once. Per the germline V gene, CDR1 is SGHTA and CDR2 is FQGNSA. Deletions cut 4 bases from V and 0 bases from J, with 13 bases between. CDR3 length equals 16 residues. General study findings and limits: Each seasonal influenza vaccination, the authors suggested, recruits few new T cells.

This receptor was identified in a man aged 50-60 years who received an inactivated influenza vaccine. The chain has TRBV7-2 and TRBJ2-4; D is perhaps TRBD2 (5 bases). Sequenced material: PBMCs from blood, taken on the day of vaccination. The CDR3 loop is CASSSRAGAAKNIQYF. The CDR3 DNA reads TGTGCCAGCAGCTCACGCGCGGGTGCAGCCAAAAACATTCAGTACTTC.